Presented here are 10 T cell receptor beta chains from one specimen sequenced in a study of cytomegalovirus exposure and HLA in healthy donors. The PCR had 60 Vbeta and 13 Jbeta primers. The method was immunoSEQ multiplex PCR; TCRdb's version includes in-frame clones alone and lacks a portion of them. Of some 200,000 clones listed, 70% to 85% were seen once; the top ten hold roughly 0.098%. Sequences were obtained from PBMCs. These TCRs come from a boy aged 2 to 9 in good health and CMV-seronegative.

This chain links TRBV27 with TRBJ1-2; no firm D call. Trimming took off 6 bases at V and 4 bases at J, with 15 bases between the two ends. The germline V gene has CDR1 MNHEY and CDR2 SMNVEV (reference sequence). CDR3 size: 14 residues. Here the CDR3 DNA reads TGTGCCAGCAGCTCGCACTACCGGCTCTATGGCTACACCTTC. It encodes CASSSHYRLYGYTF.

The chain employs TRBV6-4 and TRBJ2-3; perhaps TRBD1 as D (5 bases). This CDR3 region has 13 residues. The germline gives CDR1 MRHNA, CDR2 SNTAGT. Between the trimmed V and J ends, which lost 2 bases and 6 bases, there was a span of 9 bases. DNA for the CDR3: TGTGCCAGCAGTGACCAGGGTGGGGATACGCAGTATTTT. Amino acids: CASSDQGGDTQYF.

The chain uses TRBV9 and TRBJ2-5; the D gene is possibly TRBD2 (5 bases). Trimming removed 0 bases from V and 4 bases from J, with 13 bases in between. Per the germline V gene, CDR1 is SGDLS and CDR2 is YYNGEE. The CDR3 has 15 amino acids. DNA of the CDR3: TGTGCCAGCAGCGTAGGGGATGCGGGCGCAGAGACCCAGTACTTC. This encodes CASSVGDAGAETQYF.

The CDR3 region has the DNA TGTGCCAGCAGTTACTCCTATTCCGGGTCCTACGAGCAGTACTTC. Encoded protein: CASSYSYSGSYEQYF. The chain joins TRBV6-5 to TRBJ2-7, with D uncertain. With 0 bases removed from V and 1 base from J, the gap between germline ends came to 10 bases. The CDR3 runs to 15 residues. Per the germline V gene, CDR1 is MNHEY and CDR2 is SVGAGI.

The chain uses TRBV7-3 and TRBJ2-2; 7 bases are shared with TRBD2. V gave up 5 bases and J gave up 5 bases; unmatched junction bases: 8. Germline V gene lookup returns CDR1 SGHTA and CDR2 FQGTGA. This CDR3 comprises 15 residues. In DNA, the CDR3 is TGTGCCAGCAGCCAGAGCGGGACTTTAACCGGGGAGCTGTTTTTT. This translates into CASSQSGTLTGELFF.

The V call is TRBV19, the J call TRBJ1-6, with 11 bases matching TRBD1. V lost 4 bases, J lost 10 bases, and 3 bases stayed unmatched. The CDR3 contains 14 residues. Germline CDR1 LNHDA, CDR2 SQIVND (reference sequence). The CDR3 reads CASSTGQGDSPLHF. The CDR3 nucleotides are TGTGCCAGTAGTACGGGACAGGGGGACTCACCCCTCCACTTT.

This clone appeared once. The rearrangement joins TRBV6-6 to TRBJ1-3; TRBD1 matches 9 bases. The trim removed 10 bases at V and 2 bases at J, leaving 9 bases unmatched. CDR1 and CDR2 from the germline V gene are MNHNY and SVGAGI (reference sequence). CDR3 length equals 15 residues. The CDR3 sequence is CANKDRDRAGNTIYF. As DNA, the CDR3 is TGTGCCAACAAAGACCGGGACAGGGCTGGAAACACCATATATTTT.

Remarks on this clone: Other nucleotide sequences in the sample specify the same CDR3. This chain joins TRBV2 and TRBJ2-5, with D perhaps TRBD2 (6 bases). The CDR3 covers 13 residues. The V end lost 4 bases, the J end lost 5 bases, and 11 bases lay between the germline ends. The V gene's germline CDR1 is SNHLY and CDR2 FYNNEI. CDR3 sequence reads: CASSGGGLETQYF. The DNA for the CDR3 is TGTGCCAGCAGTGGAGGAGGGCTTGAGACCCAGTACTTC. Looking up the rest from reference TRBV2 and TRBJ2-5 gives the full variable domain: EPEVTQTPSHQVTQMGQEVILRCVPISNHLYFYWYRQILGQKVEFLVSFYNNEISEKSEIFDDQFSVERPDGSNFTLKIRSTKLEDSAMYFCASSGGGLETQYFGPGTRLLVL.

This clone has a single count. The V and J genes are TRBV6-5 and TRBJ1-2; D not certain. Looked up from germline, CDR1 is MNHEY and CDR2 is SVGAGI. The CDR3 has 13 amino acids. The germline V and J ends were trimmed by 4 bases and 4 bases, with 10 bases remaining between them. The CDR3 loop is CASSLGVRYGYTF. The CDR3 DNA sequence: TGTGCCAGCAGTTTGGGCGTCCGCTATGGCTACACCTTC.

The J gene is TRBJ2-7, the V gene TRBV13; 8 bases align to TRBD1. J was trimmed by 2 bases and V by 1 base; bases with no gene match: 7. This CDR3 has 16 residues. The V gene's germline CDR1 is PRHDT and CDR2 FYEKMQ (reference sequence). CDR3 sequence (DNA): TGTGCCAGCAGCTTAGCGGGTAGGGACAGGCCCTACGAGCAGTACTTC. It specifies CASSLAGRDRPYEQYF.